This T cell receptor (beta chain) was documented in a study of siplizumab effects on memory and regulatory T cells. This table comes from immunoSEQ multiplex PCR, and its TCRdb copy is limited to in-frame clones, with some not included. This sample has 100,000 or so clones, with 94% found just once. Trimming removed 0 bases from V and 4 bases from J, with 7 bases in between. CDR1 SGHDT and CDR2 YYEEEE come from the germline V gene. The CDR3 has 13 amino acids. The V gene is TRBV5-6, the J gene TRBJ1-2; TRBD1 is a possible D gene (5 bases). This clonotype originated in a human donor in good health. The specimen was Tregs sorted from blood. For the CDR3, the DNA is TGTGCCAGCAGCTTGGCAGGGACCTATGGCTACACCTTC. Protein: CASSLAGTYGYTF.